The rows below give T cell receptor beta chains drawn from one sample of a study of Ad26.COV2.S vaccination and SARS-CoV-2 variants. The method was immunoSEQ multiplex PCR; TCRdb's version includes in-frame clones alone and lacks a portion of them. The table lists around 450,000 clones, roughly nine tenths of them singletons. The material sequenced was peripheral blood, taken in a trial of Ad26.COV2.S vaccine versus placebo. The receptors originated from a person aged 18-60 years who received the Ad26.COV2.S COVID-19 vaccine or a placebo. CDR3s include the opening cysteine and the closing phenylalanine or tryptophan. The D gene is left open where the match is weak. Where a row states a size, it is once, few, many or the class of an expanded clone; other rows omit it.

.	TRBV18	.	TRBJ1-3	TGTGCCAGCTCACCACCCCAGGGGCCGACAAACACCATATATTTT	CASSPPQGPTNTIYF
few	TRBV3-1/TRBV3-2	.	TRBJ1-5	TGTGCCAGCAGCTCTCGTGAGGTGGGGGATCAGCCCCAGCATTTT	CASSSREVGDQPQHF
.	TRBV14	.	TRBJ1-2	TGTGCCAGCAGCCACGGTGCGCCGGGCTATGGCTACACCTTC	CASSHGAPGYGYTF
.	TRBV4-3	.	TRBJ1-5	TGCGCCAGCAGCCAAGATCATGTGGATCAGCCCCAGCATTTT	CASSQDHVDQPQHF
once	TRBV30	TRBD1	TRBJ1-2	TGTGCCTGGGACACAGGGGTAGGTATCTATGGCTACACCTTC	CAWDTGVGIYGYTF
.	TRBV6-1	.	TRBJ1-5	TGTGCCAGCAGTGAAGGGCAGGGTTACGAACCCCAGCATTTT	CASSEGQGYEPQHF
.	TRBV28	.	TRBJ1-1	TGTGCCAGCAGTTCCCTAGCTGAAGCTTTCTTT	CASSSLAEAFF
.	TRBV2	.	TRBJ1-2	TGTGCCAGCCGTGGTTGGGAGTATGGCTACACCTTC	CASRGWEYGYTF
few	TRBV9	.	TRBJ1-4	TGTGCCAGCAGCGTAGCTCCGGATCCAGGATACAATGAAAAACTGTTTTTT	CASSVAPDPGYNEKLFF
.	TRBV6-1	.	TRBJ1-4	TGTGCCAGCAGTGAAGCGCTCGGTGAAAAACTGTTTTTT	CASSEALGEKLFF
.	TRBV4-3	.	TRBJ2-1	TGCGCCAGCAGCCCGACGTTCTTCGGACAGCTCAATGAGCAGTTCTTC	CASSPTFFGQLNEQFF
.	TRBV10-3	TRBD1	TRBJ2-3	TGTGCCACCGAAGGTCTACAGGGGGGAGATACGCAGTATTTT	CATEGLQGGDTQYF
.	TRBV19	.	TRBJ2-5	TGTGCCAGTAGTCTCCTTTGGGGGCCCGGGGAGACCCAGTACTTC	CASSLLWGPGETQYF
.	TRBV5-6	.	TRBJ2-7	TGTGCCAGCAGCTCTGTTTACGAGCAGTACTTC	CASSSVYEQYF
.	TRBV5-4	TRBD1	TRBJ2-7	TGTGCCAGCAGCACCCCGGGACAGGGGAACGAGCAGTACTTC	CASSTPGQGNEQYF
.	TRBV4-1	.	TRBJ1-2	TGCGCCAGCAGCCAAGAAGGGTTGGTAGGGAAGCGCCTCTATGGCTACACCTTC	CASSQEGLVGKRLYGYTF
.	TRBV11-2	.	TRBJ2-2	TGTGCCAGCAGCCATCGCCGACTCTGGACAGAAGACACCGGGGAGCTGTTTTTT	CASSHRRLWTEDTGELFF
.	TRBV5-5	.	TRBJ2-2	TGTGCCAGCAGCCTGAACACCGGGGAGCTGTTTTTT	CASSLNTGELFF
.	TRBV18	.	TRBJ1-1	TGTGCCAGCTCCCAGGCGAACACTGAAGCTTTCTTT	CASSQANTEAFF
once	TRBV9	TRBD2	TRBJ2-5	TGTGCCAGTTCGACGGGACTAGCGGGAATCCGCGGAGAGACCCAGTACTTC	CASSTGLAGIRGETQYF
few	TRBV6-5	.	TRBJ1-1	TGTGCCAGCAGTCCGACCCCGGGGAAGGAAGCTTTCTTT	CASSPTPGKEAFF
.	TRBV7-9	.	TRBJ1-1	TGTGCCAGCAGCTTACATCCCACAGAGAACACTGAAGCTTTCTTT	CASSLHPTENTEAFF
.	TRBV4-3	.	TRBJ1-3	TGCGCCAGCAGCCAAGCCGTCGCGGGAGGAAACACCATATATTTT	CASSQAVAGGNTIYF
.	TRBV7-8	.	TRBJ1-5	TGTGCCAGCAGCTTAGTCACAGGGAGGGAATTCTATCAGCCCCAGCATTTT	CASSLVTGREFYQPQHF
.	TRBV2	.	TRBJ2-5	TGTGCCAGCTGGGACCAATGGGAGACCCAGTACTTC	CASWDQWETQYF
once	TRBV24-1	TRBD1	TRBJ1-2	TGTGCCACCAGTGATCCCTCTTGGACAGGGGATGATGGCTACACCTTC	CATSDPSWTGDDGYTF
.	TRBV25-1	.	TRBJ2-6	TGTGCCAGCAGTCCCTGGGGCTCCTCTGGGGCCAACGTCCTGACTTTC	CASSPWGSSGANVLTF
once	TRBV27	TRBD1	TRBJ1-1	TGTGCCAGCACCCCAGGGGGGTTAGGCACTGAAGCTTTCTTT	CASTPGGLGTEAFF
.	TRBV6-5	TRBD1	TRBJ2-1	TGTGCCAGCAGTTACGGACAGGGGGCAAACAATGAGCAGTTCTTC	CASSYGQGANNEQFF
.	TRBV5-1	.	TRBJ2-3	TGCGCCAGCAGCTTGGGACCCGTGGGGCGAAGAGGTGAAGATACGCAGTATTTT	CASSLGPVGRRGEDTQYF
.	TRBV3-1/TRBV3-2	.	TRBJ1-2	TGTGCCAGCAGCCAGGGGGCGTCGGGCTACACCTTC	CASSQGASGYTF
.	TRBV7-2	.	TRBJ1-2	TGTGCCAGCAGCTTAGGGGACATTGAGGATGGCTACACCTTC	CASSLGDIEDGYTF
.	TRBV2	.	TRBJ2-2	TGTGCCAGCCGTAATAGGGGGGCGGTCACCGGGGAGCTGTTTTTT	CASRNRGAVTGELFF
.	TRBV28	TRBD1	TRBJ1-5	TGTGCCAGCAGCTCCGGGGACAGGGGCCTTAGCAATCAGCCCCAGCATTTT	CASSSGDRGLSNQPQHF
.	TRBV5-1	.	TRBJ2-3	TGCGCCAGCAGCTCCGCATCAGGGACAGATACGCAGTATTTT	CASSSASGTDTQYF
.	TRBV3-1/TRBV3-2	TRBD2	TRBJ2-3	TGTGCCAGCAGCCAAGATATACTAGCGGGGGCAGATACGCAGTATTTT	CASSQDILAGADTQYF
.	TRBV18	TRBD1	TRBJ2-3	TGTGCCAGCTCACTTACAGGGGGCGAGGTAACAGATACGCAGTATTTT	CASSLTGGEVTDTQYF
.	TRBV20-1	.	TRBJ2-1	TGCAGTGCTAGACCGGAGGTTGAGCAGTTCTTC	CSARPEVEQFF
.	TRBV28	.	TRBJ1-6	TGTGCCAGCAGTTTATGGGACGGTATTAATTCACCCCTCCACTTT	CASSLWDGINSPLHF
.	TRBV7-9	.	TRBJ1-5	TGTGCCAGCAGCTTAGAGGTTTACCAGCCCCAGCATTTT	CASSLEVYQPQHF
.	TRBV7-9	.	TRBJ2-1	TGTGCCAGCTTGGGAATATTTGAGCAGTTCTTC	CASLGIFEQFF